The text below deals with one T cell receptor beta chain. Its antigen is undetermined. The entry originates in a study of T cells in narcolepsy. Using immunoSEQ multiplex PCR, the repertoire was profiled, and TCRdb retains in-frame clones only, with some absent. The table shows about 25,000 clones, with 75% to 90% occurring only once. The study's findings and limits: Same-patient CSF and blood CD4+ T cell clonotypes included HCRT-specific and TRIB2-specific autoreactive ones.

V lost 8 bases, J lost 3 bases, and 16 bases lay in between. Germline V gene data show CDR1 as MDHEN and CDR2 as SYDVKM. The CDR3 extends over 14 amino acids. The sample was CD45RA- memory CD4+ T cells from PBMCs. V usage is TRBV28 and J usage is TRBJ1-2; D not certain. This clonotype was obtained from a human donor with narcolepsy. Written as DNA, the CDR3 is TGTGCCAGCCGTCTGGGAGGAGTTGACTATGGCTACACCTTC. This gives the protein CASRLGGVDYGYTF.